This is a list of T cell receptor beta chains from one sample in a study of CD8 T cells in ankylosing spondylitis. TCRdb redid the calling of the 5' RACE reads with MiXCR, one entry per CDR3 protein. Among around 320,000 distinct CDR3 sequences listed, around 21% were seen once. The sample comprised blood, either unsorted or a sorted T cell fraction (not recorded which). The source of these receptors is a female donor with ankylosing spondylitis or in good health (not recorded which). Both conserved end residues are part of each CDR3. The D gene is left open where the match is weak. Where a row states a size, it is once, few, many or the class of an expanded clone; other rows omit it.

D gene: TRBD2
V gene: TRBV12-5
J gene: TRBJ2-7
clone size: -
CDR3 DNA: TGTGCTAGTGCCATCGGGACTAGCGGAACCTACGAGCAGTACTTC
CDR3 protein: CASAIGTSGTYEQYF

D gene: -
V gene: TRBV20-1
J gene: TRBJ2-6
clone size: -
CDR3 DNA: TGCAGTGCTAGCCCTTTGTCTGGGGCCAACGTCCTGACTTTC
CDR3 protein: CSASPLSGANVLTF

D gene: TRBD1
V gene: TRBV20-1
J gene: TRBJ2-5
clone size: few
CDR3 DNA: TGCAGTGCTAGAGTACCGGGACAGGGGGCGGGGGAGACCCAGTACTTC
CDR3 protein: CSARVPGQGAGETQYF

D gene: -
V gene: TRBV7-2
J gene: TRBJ2-7
clone size: few
CDR3 DNA: TGTGCCAGCAGCTTAGAGTACTCTCTCGAGCAGTACTTC
CDR3 protein: CASSLEYSLEQYF

D gene: TRBD2
V gene: TRBV5-5
J gene: TRBJ2-7
clone size: -
CDR3 DNA: TGTGCCAGCAGCTCGGGACTAGCGGGAGCCTACGAGCAGTACTTC
CDR3 protein: CASSSGLAGAYEQYF

D gene: -
V gene: TRBV24-1
J gene: TRBJ1-5
clone size: -
CDR3 DNA: TGTGCCACCAGCCAAGGGACACTTAGCAATCAGCCCCAGCATTTT
CDR3 protein: CATSQGTLSNQPQHF

D gene: TRBD1
V gene: TRBV29-1
J gene: TRBJ2-7
clone size: -
CDR3 DNA: TGCAGCGTTGAGGCCCCGGGACAGGGTAATTACGAGCAGTACTTC
CDR3 protein: CSVEAPGQGNYEQYF

D gene: -
V gene: TRBV20-1
J gene: TRBJ1-1
clone size: few
CDR3 DNA: TGCAGTGCTCCACCGACCTGGAGGAACACTGAAGCTTTCTTT
CDR3 protein: CSAPPTWRNTEAFF

D gene: -
V gene: TRBV7-2
J gene: TRBJ1-5
clone size: -
CDR3 DNA: TGTGCCAGCAGCCAAAACGGGGCGGGTCAGCCCCAGCATTTT
CDR3 protein: CASSQNGAGQPQHF

D gene: -
V gene: TRBV20-1
J gene: TRBJ2-1
clone size: -
CDR3 DNA: TGCAGTGCCACCGGGACCCACCTCTCCTACAATGAGCAGTTCTTC
CDR3 protein: CSATGTHLSYNEQFF